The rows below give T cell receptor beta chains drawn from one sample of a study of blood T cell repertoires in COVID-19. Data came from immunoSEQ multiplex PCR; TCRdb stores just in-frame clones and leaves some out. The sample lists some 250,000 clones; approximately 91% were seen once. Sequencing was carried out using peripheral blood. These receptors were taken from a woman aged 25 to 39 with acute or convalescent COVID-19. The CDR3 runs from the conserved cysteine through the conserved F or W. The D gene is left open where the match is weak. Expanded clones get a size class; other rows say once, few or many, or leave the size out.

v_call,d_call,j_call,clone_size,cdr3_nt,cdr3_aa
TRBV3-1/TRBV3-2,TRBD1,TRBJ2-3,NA,TGTGCCAGCAGCCCGGACACAGGGGGCTTGGATACGCAGTATTTT,CASSPDTGGLDTQYF
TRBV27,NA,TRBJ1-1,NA,TGTGCCAGCAGTCCTGGAGGGAACACTGAAGCTTTCTTT,CASSPGGNTEAFF
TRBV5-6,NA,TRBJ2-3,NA,TGTGCCAGCAGCGGTCTAGCGAAAACTAGCACAGATACGCAGTATTTT,CASSGLAKTSTDTQYF
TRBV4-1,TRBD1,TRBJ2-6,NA,TGCGCCAGCAGCCAACCGGGACAGGGGAAGTCGGGGGCCAACGTCCTGACTTTC,CASSQPGQGKSGANVLTF
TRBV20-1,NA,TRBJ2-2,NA,TGCAGTGCTAGTGTGACGGGAAACACCGGGGAGCTGTTTTTT,CSASVTGNTGELFF
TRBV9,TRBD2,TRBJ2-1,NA,TGTGCCAGCAGCGTAGAGGGACTAGTTTTAAATGAGCAGTTCTTC,CASSVEGLVLNEQFF
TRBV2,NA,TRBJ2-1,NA,TGTGCCAGCAGTGCCCACGCTCAACCTTTCTCTGCTGGGGAGAGCTCCTACAATGAGCAGTTCTTC,CASSAHAQPFSAGESSYNEQFF
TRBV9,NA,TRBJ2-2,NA,TGTGCCAGCAGCGTACTAGCTCGTTTCACCGGGGAGCTGTTTTTT,CASSVLARFTGELFF
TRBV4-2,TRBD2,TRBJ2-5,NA,TGTGCCAGCAGCCCCACGGGACTAGCGGCCGTGCAGACCCAGTACTTC,CASSPTGLAAVQTQYF
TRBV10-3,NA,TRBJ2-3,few,TGTGCCATCAGTACTTTCGGCACAGATACGCAGTATTTT,CAISTFGTDTQYF
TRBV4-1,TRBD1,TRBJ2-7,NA,TGCGCCAGCAGCCCGCTTGCGGGACAGGGGTTCTACGAGCAGTACTTC,CASSPLAGQGFYEQYF
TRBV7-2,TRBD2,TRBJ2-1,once,TGTGCCAGCAGCTTAGTTTTGGCTAGCGGGAGCGGAAGAAATGAGCAGTTCTTC,CASSLVLASGSGRNEQFF